This TCR beta chain was recorded in a study of OX40 agonist ivuxolimab in advanced cancers. Overall study: Across the patients, intravenous ivuxolimab was delivered every 2 weeks at 0.01 to 10 mg/kg.

Patients were excluded for autoimmune disease history or systemic immunosuppression. The protocol was immunoSEQ multiplex PCR, while the TCRdb copy is restricted to in-frame clones and leaves out a portion. Here the sample spans just over 60,000 clones, more than 85% being singletons. The junction had 11 bases not matched to a gene; V was cut back by 1 base and J by 2 bases. In germline, CDR1 is LNHDA, CDR2 SQIVND (reference sequence). The length of the CDR3 is 18 residues. Note on this clone: Antigen specificity is unknown.

Findings of the study overall: Expanded clones tended on average to be more numerous among CD8+ T cells than CD4+.

V is TRBV19 and J is TRBJ2-1; TRBD2 agrees at 7 bases. Specimen: CD4+ or CD8+ T cells sorted from blood, collected in a trial of the OX40 agonist ivuxolimab. The TCR was taken from an adult with an advanced solid tumor such as melanoma, head and neck, liver or kidney cancer. The CDR3 reads CASSIGPSAGVTYNEQFF. The CDR3 region has the DNA TGTGCCAGTAGTATAGGGCCCTCGGCGGGAGTAACCTACAATGAGCAGTTCTTC.